Each of the 24 T cell receptor beta chains below was sequenced from the same sample in a study of T cell responses to AZD1222 COVID-19 vaccine. Profiling relied on immunoSEQ multiplex PCR, and the TCRdb table lists in-frame clones only, not all of them. The sample lists fewer than 120,000 clones; about four fifths were seen once. The specimen comprised peripheral blood, sampled on day 0 of AZD1222 vaccination. Every receptor here comes from an adult in good health.

The chain links TRBV6-5 to TRBJ1-1; D uncertain. This CDR3 contains 15 residues. In germline, CDR1 is MNHEY, CDR2 SVGAGI. The V end lost 2 bases, the J end lost 2 bases, and 12 bases lay between the germline ends. The DNA for the CDR3 is TGTGCCAGCAGTTACGGCACCACACTCAACACTGAAGCTTTCTTT. Translation: CASSYGTTLNTEAFF.

In this sample, this clone turned up a few times. This chain links TRBV5-1 with TRBJ1-5, with 7 bases aligning to TRBD1. Germline assignment: CDR1 SGHRS and CDR2 YFSETQ. V was pared by 0 bases and J by 5 bases, with 8 bases of the junction left unmatched. This CDR3 has 16 amino acids. The CDR3 coding sequence is TGCGCCAGCAGCTTGGCCCCGGACAGGCCGGATCAGCCCCAGCATTTT. It yields the protein CASSLAPDRPDQPQHF.

The chain recombines TRBV10-3 with TRBJ2-7; D perhaps matches TRBD1 (6 bases). The CDR3 consists of 15 residues. V was clipped by 0 bases and J by 0 bases, with 9 bases between them. Germline loops: CDR1 ENHRY, CDR2 SYGVKD. The CDR3 bases are TGTGCCATCAGTGAGTCCCAGGGGTTCTCCTACGAGCAGTACTTC. Its translation: CAISESQGFSYEQYF.

This clone was observed a handful of times. This sequence joins TRBV5-8 and TRBJ1-5; no clear D gene. With 0 bases removed from V and 3 bases from J, the gap between germline ends came to 10 bases. Germline V CDR1 and CDR2: SGHTS, YDEGEE. CDR3 length: 15 amino acids. CDR3 in amino acids: CASSLGGSANQPQHF. Here the CDR3 DNA reads TGTGCCAGCAGCTTGGGGGGATCCGCCAATCAGCCCCAGCATTTT.

V and J are TRBV4-3 and TRBJ1-2; D call uncertain. The CDR3 runs 13 residues. Between the trimmed V and J ends, which lost 0 bases and 5 bases, there was a span of 7 bases. From germline, CDR1 is LGHNA and CDR2 YSLEER. CDR3 nucleotides: TGCGCCAGCAGCCAAGAGCGGCAGTATGGCTACACCTTC. Encoded protein: CASSQERQYGYTF.

The rearrangement links TRBV11-2 to TRBJ1-4, with D possibly matching TRBD1 (6 bases). The CDR3 has 15 residues. Germline CDR1 and CDR2: SGHAT and FQNNGV. V lost 4 bases and J lost 8, with 17 bases in between. The CDR3: CASSSGQGRPEKLFF. CDR3 sequence (DNA): TGTGCCAGCAGCTCCGGGCAGGGGAGGCCCGAAAAACTGTTTTTT. The full variable domain, in which reference TRBV11-2 and TRBJ1-4 provide the parts outside the CDR3, is EAGVAQSPRYKIIEKRQSVAFWCNPISGHATLYWYQQILGQGPKLLIQFQNNGVVDDSQLPKDRFSAERLKGVDSTLKIQPAKLEDSAVYLCASSSGQGRPEKLFFGSGTQLSVL.

This clone was found once. The chain carries TRBV7-6 and TRBJ2-7; D could derive from TRBD1 or TRBD2 (5 bases each). Per the germline V gene, CDR1 is SGHVS and CDR2 is FNYEAQ. This CDR3 has 14 amino acids. Trimming left V 3 bases short and J 6 bases short, with 15 bases between. The CDR3 DNA is TGTGCCAGCAGCTTCTCCGGGACGGGGCCCGAGCAGTACTTC. Protein sequence: CASSFSGTGPEQYF.

This chain connects TRBV12-5 to TRBJ2-5; D gene ambiguous. The CDR3 contains 15 residues. Per germline, CDR1 LGHNT and CDR2 FRNRAP. Trimming pared 4 bases from V and 1 base from J, leaving 13 bases between. The CDR3: CASGSGQNGQETQYF. The DNA of the CDR3 is TGTGCTAGTGGTTCCGGCCAGAACGGCCAAGAGACCCAGTACTTC.

This chain links TRBV18 with TRBJ2-2, with D maybe TRBD2 (5 bases). V was cut by 4 bases and J by 0 bases, with 15 bases left in between. The germline V gene encodes CDR1 KGHSH and CDR2 LQKENI. The CDR3 sequence is 17 residues long. CDR3 DNA sequence: TGTGCCAGCTCACTCCAAGCGAGCGGAACGAACACCGGGGAGCTGTTTTTT. The encoded protein is CASSLQASGTNTGELFF. Full variable domain (remainder filled in from reference TRBV18 and TRBJ2-2): NAGVMQNPRHLVRRRGQEARLRCSPMKGHSHVYWYRQLPEEGLKFMVYLQKENIIDESGMPKERFSAEFPKEGPSILRIQQVVRGDSAAYFCASSLQASGTNTGELFFGEGSRLTVL.

This chain connects TRBV7-9 to TRBJ2-7; D unresolved. This CDR3 contains 12 residues. Germline V CDR1 and CDR2: SEHNR, FQNEAQ (reference sequence). Deletions cut 5 bases from V and 4 bases from J, with 9 bases between. CDR3 residues: CASSPRLYEQYF. CDR3 coding DNA: TGTGCCAGCAGCCCCAGATTGTACGAGCAGTACTTC.

Written as DNA, the CDR3 is TGTGCCTGGAGACCACCAGGGTACCCTGAAGCTTTCTTT. It encodes CAWRPPGYPEAFF. The chain carries TRBV30 and TRBJ1-1, with a tentative D call TRBD1 (5 bases). Looked up from germline, CDR1 is GTSNPN and CDR2 is SVGIG (reference sequence). Trimming took 3 bases from V and 6 from J, leaving 14 bases between them. The CDR3 is 13 residues long.

The chain combines TRBV7-2 with TRBJ1-6; tentatively, D is TRBD1 (5 bases). The CDR3 is made up of 16 amino acids. Trimming pared 1 base from V and 7 bases from J, leaving 14 bases between. Looked up from germline, CDR1 is SGHTA and CDR2 is FQGNSA. In nucleotides, the CDR3 is TGTGCCAGCAGCTTAGAGTCCGGGGCGCGGAATTCACCCCTCCACTTT. Translation gives CASSLESGARNSPLHF.

The V call is TRBV7-2, the J call TRBJ2-2, with 10 bases aligning to TRBD1. This CDR3 is built from 17 residues. V lost 2 bases to trimming and J lost 7 bases; unmatched junction nucleotides: 10. Germline V gene data show CDR1 as SGHTA and CDR2 as FQGNSA. The CDR3 loop is CASSLTYRQGADGELFF. Written as DNA, the CDR3 is TGTGCCAGCAGCTTAACTTACAGACAGGGGGCTGACGGGGAGCTGTTTTTT. Full variable domain (outside the CDR3, taken from reference TRBV7-2 and TRBJ2-2): GAGVSQSPSNKVTEKGKDVELRCDPISGHTALYWYRQSLGQGLEFLIYFQGNSAPDKSGLPSDRFSAERTGGSVSTLTIQRTQQEDSAVYLCASSLTYRQGADGELFFGEGSRLTVL.

For the CDR3, the DNA is TGTGCCAGCAGCCCCGGACAGGGGTTATCCTATGGCTACACCTTC. This encodes CASSPGQGLSYGYTF. The chain combines TRBV11-2 with TRBJ1-2; 9 bases map to TRBD1. V shed 5 bases and J 4 bases; nucleotides not matched to a gene: 8. CDR3 length: 15 amino acids. Germline CDR1 and CDR2: SGHAT and FQNNGV.

The V call is TRBV7-2, the J call TRBJ2-3, with TRBD2 matching over 10 bases. V was pared by 5 bases and J by 6 bases, with 11 bases of the junction left unmatched. CDR3 length equals 16 residues. CDR1 is SGHTA, CDR2 FQGNSA, per germline. Here the CDR3 DNA reads TGTGCCAGCAGCCAGGGCAGCGGGAGGGTCGCGGATACGCAGTATTTT. It is translated as CASSQGSGRVADTQYF.

The CDR3 DNA reads as TGTGCCATCAGTGAGTCAGGGACAGGGGGTCATCAGCCCCAGCATTTT. Encoded protein: CAISESGTGGHQPQHF. This sequence joins TRBV10-3 and TRBJ1-5; TRBD1 matches 11 bases. The germline V gene encodes CDR1 ENHRY and CDR2 SYGVKD. V was pared by 0 bases and J by 5 bases, with 3 bases of the junction left unmatched. The CDR3 is made up of 16 amino acids.

This chain links TRBV5-8 with TRBJ2-2, with unresolved D. This CDR3 region has 13 residues. V lost 5 bases and J 7 bases, leaving 12 bases between the germline ends. Germline assignment: CDR1 SGHTS and CDR2 YDEGEE. CDR3 DNA: TGTGCCAGCAGACCCGAAGGCGTCGGGGAGCTGTTTTTT. Its translation: CASRPEGVGELFF.

CDR3 in amino acids: CASSSPYRANYGYTF. The CDR3 DNA sequence: TGTGCCAGTAGTTCTCCCTACAGGGCTAACTATGGCTACACCTTC. The chain links TRBV19 to TRBJ1-2; D is perhaps TRBD1 (6 bases). The CDR3 is 15 residues long. Trimming stripped 5 bases from V and 0 bases from J, with 13 bases between. The V gene's germline CDR1 is LNHDA and CDR2 SQIVND (reference sequence). Complete variable domain (other parts from reference TRBV19 and TRBJ1-2): DGGITQSPKYLFRKEGQNVTLSCEQNLNHDAMYWYRQDPGQGLRLIYYSQIVNDFQKGDIAEGYSVSREKKESFPLTVTSAQKNPTAFYLCASSSPYRANYGYTFGSGTRLTVV.

In its sample, this clone was seen once. The chain is built from TRBV6-5 and TRBJ1-2; D unresolved. Germline values: CDR1 MNHEY, CDR2 SVGAGI. V was pared by 3 bases and J by 0 bases, with 5 bases between. The CDR3 extends over 13 amino acids. The CDR3 DNA is TGTGCCAGCAGTTATACCACTAACTATGGCTACACCTTC. This encodes CASSYTTNYGYTF.

The chain is built from TRBV6-6 and TRBJ1-2; TRBD1 might be the D (6 bases). The germline V gene encodes CDR1 MNHNY and CDR2 SVGAGI (reference sequence). The CDR3 totals 16 residues. V was pared by 2 bases and J by 0 bases, with 13 bases between. The CDR3 DNA sequence: TGTGCCAGCAGTTACAAAGGACAGACCTCTAACTATGGCTACACCTTC. Protein sequence: CASSYKGQTSNYGYTF.

The chain recombines TRBV6-5 with TRBJ1-5; 11 bases fit TRBD1. Germline V gives CDR1 MNHEY, CDR2 SVGAGI. The CDR3 runs 16 residues. The junction had 1 base not matched to a gene; V was cut back by 2 bases and J by 1 base. CDR3 DNA: TGTGCCAGCAGTTACGGGGACAGGGGGAGCAATCAGCCCCAGCATTTT. It codes for CASSYGDRGSNQPQHF.

The gene calls are TRBV7-9 and TRBJ1-2; D gene uncertain. Germline V gene sequence: CDR1 SEHNR, CDR2 FQNEAQ (reference sequence). Between the trimmed V and J ends, which lost 5 bases and 5 bases, there was a span of 9 bases. The CDR3 totals 12 residues. The CDR3 nucleotides read TGTGCCAGCAGCCAGATCGAGTATGGCTACACCTTC. Translating gives CASSQIEYGYTF.

The rearrangement joins TRBV6-5 to TRBJ1-2; tentatively, D is TRBD1 (6 bases). In germline, CDR1 is MNHEY, CDR2 SVGAGI. The ends were cut back, 5 bases at V and 4 bases at J, with 14 bases in the middle. There are 14 residues in the CDR3. The CDR3 is CASSPRTGLYGYTF. CDR3 DNA: TGTGCCAGCAGTCCCCGTACAGGGCTCTATGGCTACACCTTC.

The chain carries TRBV2 and TRBJ1-4; D possibly corresponds to TRBD1 (5 bases). Germline values: CDR1 SNHLY, CDR2 FYNNEI. V was shortened by 0 bases and J by 0 bases, with 8 bases between the two germline ends. The CDR3 runs to 16 residues. The CDR3 reads CASSEAQGATNEKLFF. CDR3 bases: TGTGCCAGCAGTGAAGCGCAGGGTGCAACTAATGAAAAACTGTTTTTT.